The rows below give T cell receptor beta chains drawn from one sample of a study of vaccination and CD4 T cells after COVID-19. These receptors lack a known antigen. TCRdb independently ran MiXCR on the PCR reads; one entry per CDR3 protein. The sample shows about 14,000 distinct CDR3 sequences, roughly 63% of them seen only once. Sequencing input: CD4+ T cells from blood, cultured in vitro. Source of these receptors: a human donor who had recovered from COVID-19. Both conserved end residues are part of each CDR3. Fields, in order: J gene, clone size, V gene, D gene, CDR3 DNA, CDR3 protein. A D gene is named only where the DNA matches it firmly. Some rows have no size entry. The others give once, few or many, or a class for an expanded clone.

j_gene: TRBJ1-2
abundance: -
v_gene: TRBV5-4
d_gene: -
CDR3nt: TGTGCCAGCAGCTCTGGAGGACGGAGGACCAACTATGGCTACACCTTC
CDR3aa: CASSSGGRRTNYGYTF

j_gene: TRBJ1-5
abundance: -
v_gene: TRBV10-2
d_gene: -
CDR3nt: TGCGCCAGCAGTGCAGGTAGCAATCAGCCCCAGCATTTT
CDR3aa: CASSAGSNQPQHF

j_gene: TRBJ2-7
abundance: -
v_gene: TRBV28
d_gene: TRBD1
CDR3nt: TGTGCCAGCGGGACAGGGGACTACGAGCAGTACTTC
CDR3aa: CASGTGDYEQYF

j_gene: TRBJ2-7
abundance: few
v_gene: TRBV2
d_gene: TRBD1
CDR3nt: TGTGCCAGCAGGTACGGGACAGCCTACGAGCAGTACTTC
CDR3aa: CASRYGTAYEQYF

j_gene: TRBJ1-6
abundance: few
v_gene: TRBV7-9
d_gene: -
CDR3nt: TGTGCCAGCAGAGAGGGGAGTTTTAGTAATTCACCCCTCCACTTT
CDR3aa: CASREGSFSNSPLHF

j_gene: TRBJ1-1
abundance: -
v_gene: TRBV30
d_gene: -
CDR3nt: TGTGCCTGGAGGCGAAACGGGGCCACTGAAGCTTTCTTT
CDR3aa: CAWRRNGATEAFF

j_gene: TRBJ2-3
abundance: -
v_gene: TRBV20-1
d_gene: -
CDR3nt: TGCAGTGGCCCAGCAGCGGATACGCAGTATTTT
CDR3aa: CSGPAADTQYF

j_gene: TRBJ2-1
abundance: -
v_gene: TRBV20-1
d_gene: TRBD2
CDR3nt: TGCAGTGCTAGAAAAGGAGGGACTAGCAATGAGCAGTTCTTC
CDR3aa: CSARKGGTSNEQFF

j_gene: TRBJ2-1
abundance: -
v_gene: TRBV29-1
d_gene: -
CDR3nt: TGCAGCGTTGAATCGGAGGGAGCCGATGAGCAGTTCTTC
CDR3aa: CSVESEGADEQFF

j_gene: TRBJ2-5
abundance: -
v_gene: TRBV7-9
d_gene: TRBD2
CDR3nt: TGTGCCAGCAGCCGGGGACTAGCGGGGCAAGAGACCCAGTACTTC
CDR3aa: CASSRGLAGQETQYF

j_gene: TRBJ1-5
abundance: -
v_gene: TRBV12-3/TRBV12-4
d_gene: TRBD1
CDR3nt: TGTGCCAGCAGTTTAGCGCGACAGGGCCAGCCCCAGCATTTT
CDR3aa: CASSLARQGQPQHF

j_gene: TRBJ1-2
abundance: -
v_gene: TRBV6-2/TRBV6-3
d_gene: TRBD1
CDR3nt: TGTGCCAGCAGTCGAGGGGGGACAGCTACCAAGGATGGCTACACCTTC
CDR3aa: CASSRGGTATKDGYTF

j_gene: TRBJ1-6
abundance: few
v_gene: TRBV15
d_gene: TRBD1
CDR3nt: TGTGCCACCAGCAGAGACCAGGGGGCAGATTCACCCCTCCACTTT
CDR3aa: CATSRDQGADSPLHF

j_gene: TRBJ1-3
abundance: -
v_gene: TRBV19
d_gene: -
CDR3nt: TGTGCCAGTAGTATTCAACAGGGAAACACCATATATTTT
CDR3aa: CASSIQQGNTIYF

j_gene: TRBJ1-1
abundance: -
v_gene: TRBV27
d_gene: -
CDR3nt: TGTGCCAGCGGAAGGGGCAACGCTTTCTTT
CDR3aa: CASGRGNAFF

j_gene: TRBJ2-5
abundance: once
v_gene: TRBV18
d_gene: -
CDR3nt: TGTGCCAGCTCACCATCGTTAACGACTAGTCGGGAGACCCAGTACTTC
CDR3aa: CASSPSLTTSRETQYF

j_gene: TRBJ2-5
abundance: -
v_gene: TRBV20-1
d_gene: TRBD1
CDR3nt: TGCAGTGCCTGGACAGGGGCCCAAGAGACCCAGTACTTC
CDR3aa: CSAWTGAQETQYF